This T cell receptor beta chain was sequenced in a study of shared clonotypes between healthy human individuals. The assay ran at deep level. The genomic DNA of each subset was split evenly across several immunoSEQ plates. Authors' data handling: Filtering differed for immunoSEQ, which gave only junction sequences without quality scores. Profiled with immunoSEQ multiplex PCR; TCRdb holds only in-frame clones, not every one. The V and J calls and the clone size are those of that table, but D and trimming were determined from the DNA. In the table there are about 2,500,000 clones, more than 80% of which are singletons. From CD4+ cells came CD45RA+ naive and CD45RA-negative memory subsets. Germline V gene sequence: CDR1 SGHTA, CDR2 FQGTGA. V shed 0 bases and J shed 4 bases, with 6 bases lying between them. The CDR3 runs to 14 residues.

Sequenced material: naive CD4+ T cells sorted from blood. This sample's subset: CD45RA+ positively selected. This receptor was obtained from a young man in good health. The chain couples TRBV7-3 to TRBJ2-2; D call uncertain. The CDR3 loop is CASSLTVTTGELFF. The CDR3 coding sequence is TGTGCCAGCAGCTTAACGGTCACCACCGGGGAGCTGTTTTTT.